A single sample gave rise to the 24 T cell receptor beta chains below, sequenced in a study of blood T cells in healthy people across ages. Then a second PCR, running about 6 to 12 cycles, was carried out with a sample-barcoded 5' primer and a J-beta primer mix. One entry per CDR3 protein results from TCRdb running MiXCR on the 5' RACE reads. The sample holds about 580,000 distinct CDR3 sequences, under 55% seen once. The sequencing input was blood. The receptors originated from an older man in good health.

This clonotype has just a few counts. V gene TRBV3-1 combines with J gene TRBJ2-5, with D unresolved. The length of the CDR3 is 12 residues. V was shortened by 0 bases and J by 4 bases, with 3 bases between the two germline ends. Germline CDR1 LGHDT, CDR2 YNNKEL (reference sequence). The CDR3 here is CASSQDVETQYF. The DNA for the CDR3 is TGTGCCAGCAGCCAAGATGTAGAGACCCAGTACTTC.

The chain employs TRBV28 and TRBJ1-6; D gene ambiguous. V shed 6 bases and J shed 4 bases, with 10 bases lying between them. CDR1 and CDR2 from the germline V gene are MDHEN and SYDVKM. The CDR3 has 14 residues. CDR3 bases: TGTGCCAGCAGCAGGACGGATTATAATTCACCCCTCCACTTT. This sequence encodes CASSRTDYNSPLHF.

V is TRBV29-1 and J is TRBJ2-1; D is uncertain. Deletions cut 7 bases from V and 1 base from J, with 8 bases between. This CDR3 has 12 amino acids. In germline, CDR1 is SQVTM, CDR2 ANQGSEA. CDR3: CSGAASYNEQFF. The CDR3 DNA reads as TGCAGCGGTGCGGCGTCCTACAATGAGCAGTTCTTC.

The chain joins TRBV7-8 to TRBJ1-2; D might be TRBD1 (5 bases). The V end lost 1 base, the J end lost 8 bases, and 11 bases lay between the germline ends. The CDR3 totals 13 residues. The germline V gene has CDR1 SGHVS and CDR2 FQNEAQ. The CDR3 loop is CASSLVSQAGYTF. The CDR3 nucleotides are TGTGCCAGCAGCTTAGTGTCACAGGCGGGCTACACCTTC.

This sequence joins TRBV7-9 and TRBJ1-6, with 7 bases aligning to TRBD1. The germline CDR1 and CDR2 sequences are SEHNR and FQNEAQ (reference sequence). V lost 1 base and J lost 6; bases outside the gene matches: 6. The CDR3 has 16 amino acids. CDR3 protein: CASSLGSGQPNSPLHF. CDR3 in DNA: TGTGCCAGCAGCTTAGGATCGGGACAGCCTAATTCACCCCTCCACTTT.

Notes on this clonotype: The junction differs from germline at one of its ends, possibly a read error. The chain employs TRBV7-7 and TRBJ2-3; D remains unclear. This CDR3 comprises 13 residues. Germline V CDR1 and CDR2: SSHAT, FNYEAQ (reference sequence). DNA for the CDR3: TGTGCTAGCAGCCGAGACTTCTCAGATACGCAGTATTTT. Protein sequence: CASSRDFSDTQYF.

The V gene is TRBV7-2, the J gene TRBJ2-5; TRBD2 aligns across 14 bases. This CDR3 contains 17 residues. V was clipped by 5 bases and J by 5 bases; unmatched bases: 10. Germline V gene lookup returns CDR1 SGHTA and CDR2 FQGNSA. The CDR3 reads CASSPLTSGRAEETQYF. The CDR3 nucleotides read TGTGCCAGCAGCCCCTTGACTAGCGGGAGGGCCGAGGAGACCCAGTACTTC.

This clonotype was picked up a small number of times. The chain employs TRBV7-2 and TRBJ2-5; 9 bases map to TRBD1. Germline V gives CDR1 SGHTA, CDR2 FQGNSA. This CDR3 is 16 amino acids long. The J segment lost 2 bases and the V segment lost 5 bases, leaving 9 bases of the junction unmatched. CDR3: CASSPHTGTGQETQYF. In nucleotides, the CDR3 is TGTGCCAGCAGCCCCCACACCGGGACAGGGCAAGAGACCCAGTACTTC.

This clonotype appeared a single time. The chain employs TRBV20-1 and TRBJ1-1; no definite D call. Germline values: CDR1 DFQATT, CDR2 SNEGSKA (reference sequence). V lost 0 bases to trimming and J lost 5 bases, with 13 bases between them. The CDR3 has 14 amino acids. As DNA, the CDR3 is TGCAGTGCTAGAGATGGAGGAATAGGAACTGAAGCTTTCTTT. Protein sequence: CSARDGGIGTEAFF.

The V and J genes are TRBV7-9 and TRBJ2-1; D remains ambiguous. The V gene's germline CDR1 is SEHNR and CDR2 FQNEAQ (reference sequence). Trimming left V 0 bases short and J 2 bases short, with 8 bases between. The CDR3 has 15 amino acids. The CDR3 protein is CASSLAPAAYNEQFF. In nucleotides, the CDR3 is TGTGCCAGCAGCTTAGCGCCAGCAGCCTACAATGAGCAGTTCTTC.

The chain combines TRBV7-9 with TRBJ2-1; 8 nucleotides align to TRBD1. V was pared by 3 bases and J by 8 bases, with 6 bases of the junction left unmatched. The CDR3 is made up of 14 amino acids. From germline, CDR1 is SEHNR and CDR2 FQNEAQ (reference sequence). Written as DNA, the CDR3 is TGTGCCAGCAGCTTCCAGGGGGCAATGGATGAGCAGTTCTTC. This gives the protein CASSFQGAMDEQFF.

The V call is TRBV20-1, the J call TRBJ1-5; TRBD1 aligns across 10 bases. Germline V gene lookup returns CDR1 DFQATT and CDR2 SNEGSKA (reference sequence). The J segment lost 4 bases and the V segment lost 3 bases, leaving 6 bases of the junction unmatched. The CDR3 covers 15 residues. CDR3 residues: CSASSQDRGNQPQHF. The CDR3 DNA reads as TGCAGTGCTAGTTCCCAGGACAGGGGGAATCAGCCCCAGCATTTT.

V gene TRBV3-1 combines with J gene TRBJ2-2; D may be TRBD2 (6 bases). This CDR3 has 14 amino acids. Germline lookup yields CDR1 LGHDT and CDR2 YNNKEL (reference sequence). With 4 bases removed from V and 5 bases from J, the gap between germline ends came to 11 bases. In DNA, the CDR3 is TGTGCCAGCAGCCGGAGGGCCCGTACCGGGGAGCTGTTTTTT. Translating gives CASSRRARTGELFF.

The rearrangement uses TRBV20-1 and TRBJ2-1; D may be TRBD1 (6 bases). The CDR3 loop spans 13 amino acids. Germline V gives CDR1 DFQATT, CDR2 SNEGSKA (reference sequence). DNA of the CDR3: TGCAGCGTACCGGGACAACCCTACAATGAGCAGTTCTTC. Its protein is CSVPGQPYNEQFF.

This clonotype was counted ten times or more. The rearrangement joins TRBV6-5 to TRBJ2-1, with 9 bases matching TRBD1. This CDR3 is 14 amino acids long. J lost 3 bases, V lost 6 bases, and 3 bases had no gene match. From germline, CDR1 is MNHEY and CDR2 SVGAGI. The chain's CDR3 is CASRTGGNYNEQFF. The CDR3 DNA follows: TGTGCCAGCAGGACAGGGGGAAACTACAATGAGCAGTTCTTC.

The chain couples TRBV10-3 to TRBJ2-5, with unresolved D. The tail of the sequence fits TRBJ2-7 better, so the J call may be wrong. Germline V lookup: CDR1 ENHRY, CDR2 SYGVKD. CDR3 length: 12 residues. CDR3 loop: CATAVRLYEQYF. The CDR3 region has the DNA TGTGCCACCGCAGTCCGGCTCTACGAGCAGTACTTC.

The chain carries TRBV20-1 and TRBJ2-7; D unresolved. Germline V CDR1 and CDR2: DFQATT, SNEGSKA (reference sequence). The germline V and J ends were trimmed by 5 bases and 1 base, with 9 bases remaining between them. There are 12 residues in the CDR3. CDR3 DNA sequence: TGCAGTGCTCCCGACCAATCCTACGAGCAGTACTTC. Translated: CSAPDQSYEQYF.

This clonotype has only a few counts. The chain has TRBV4-1 and TRBJ2-7, with 12 bases fitting TRBD2. CDR3 length: 15 residues. The trim removed 3 bases at V and 3 bases at J, leaving 3 bases unmatched. Germline V gene data show CDR1 as MGHRA and CDR2 as YSYEKL. CDR3 nucleotide sequence: TGCGCCAGCAGCCAGGGGACTAGCGGGCTCTACGAGCAGTACTTC. It yields the protein CASSQGTSGLYEQYF.

This clonotype was picked up a small number of times. V usage is TRBV20-1 and J usage is TRBJ2-3; D unresolved. This CDR3 is built from 11 residues. From germline, CDR1 is DFQATT and CDR2 SNEGSKA (reference sequence). The ends were cut back, 3 bases at V and 5 bases at J, with 6 bases in the middle. CDR3 DNA sequence: TGCAGTGCTAGCCTCCAAGATACGCAGTATTTT. Its protein product is CSASLQDTQYF.

This chain joins TRBV3-1 and TRBJ1-1, with D possibly being TRBD1 (6 bases). Trimming left V 2 bases short and J 3 bases short, with 16 bases between. The CDR3 loop spans 16 amino acids. Germline CDR1 and CDR2: LGHDT and YNNKEL (reference sequence). In DNA form, the CDR3 reads TGTGCCAGCAGCCAACCCTCGACAGGCGGAGACACTGAAGCTTTCTTT. It encodes CASSQPSTGGDTEAFF.

This chain links TRBV29-1 with TRBJ1-2, with TRBD1 identical over 8 bases. This CDR3 contains 14 residues. The V and J ends lost 0 bases and 5 bases, in that order; junction bases with no gene match: 5. Germline assignment: CDR1 SQVTM and CDR2 ANQGSEA. CDR3 nucleotide sequence: TGCAGCGTTGAAGACCGGACAGGGTTTTATGGCTACACCTTC. Translated, it gives CSVEDRTGFYGYTF.

This clonotype showed up just a few times. V and J are TRBV6-2 or TRBV6-3 and TRBJ2-2; D is perhaps TRBD2 (5 bases). The CDR3 is 12 amino acids. With 6 bases removed from V and 7 bases from J, the gap between germline ends came to 9 bases. Per the germline V gene, CDR1 is MNHEY and CDR2 is SVGEGT. The CDR3 protein is CASSLLGGELFF. The CDR3 bases are TGTGCCAGCAGCTTACTAGGCGGGGAGCTGTTTTTT.

This chain uses TRBV20-1 with TRBJ2-1; D may be TRBD1 (5 bases). Germline V gives CDR1 DFQATT, CDR2 SNEGSKA (reference sequence). V lost 0 bases and J lost 3, with 12 bases in between. This CDR3 is 15 amino acids long. Here the CDR3 DNA reads TGCAGTGCTAGAGATGGGGCACACCTCTACAATGAGCAGTTCTTC. It yields the protein CSARDGAHLYNEQFF.

This clonotype was found once. Possible read error: a much larger clone is one base away. The chain couples TRBV6-6 to TRBJ1-6, with no clear D. This CDR3 region has 12 residues. Trimming took off 6 bases at V and 11 bases at J, with 11 bases between the two ends. The V gene's germline CDR1 is MNHNY and CDR2 SVGAGI (reference sequence). CDR3 sequence reads: CASSSVDPPLHF. The CDR3 DNA follows: TGTGCCAGCAGCTCTGTGGATCCACCCCTCCACTTT.